These 4 T cell receptor beta chains share one sample of origin, sequenced in a study of blood T cell repertoires in COVID-19. Repertoires were generated with immunoSEQ multiplex PCR, while TCRdb's copy carries only in-frame clones and drops some. The sample includes approximately 76,000 clones, 90% to 95% seen only once; the top ten take nearly 8.5%. Sequencing was carried out using peripheral blood. The source of these receptors is a human donor in a cohort sampled during active COVID-19.

The chain uses TRBV5-4 and TRBJ1-3; D call uncertain. V was clipped by 1 base and J by 0 bases, with 2 bases between them. CDR3 size: 13 residues. The germline gives CDR1 SGHNT, CDR2 YYREEE (reference sequence). CDR3 sequence (DNA): TGTGCCAGCAGCTTGTACTCTGGAAACACCATATATTTT. Translation gives CASSLYSGNTIYF.

This rearrangement joins TRBV12-3 or TRBV12-4 to TRBJ1-4, with 9 bases identical to TRBD1. This CDR3 is 13 amino acids long. J gave up 7 bases and V 6 bases, and 3 bases lay outside the gene matches. The CDR3, as DNA: TGTGCCAGCAGAACAGGGGGCTTTGAAAAACTGTTTTTT. Translating it yields CASRTGGFEKLFF.

The V gene is TRBV27, the J gene TRBJ1-2; tentatively, D is TRBD1 (5 bases). The CDR3 has 15 amino acids. V was clipped by 2 bases and J by 3 bases, with 13 bases between them. Germline assignment: CDR1 MNHEY and CDR2 SMNVEV (reference sequence). CDR3 in DNA: TGTGCCAGCAGTTTAGAAAGGGAGGGGCACTATGGCTACACCTTC. Translation gives CASSLEREGHYGYTF.

The chain is built from TRBV9 and TRBJ2-1; 11 positions match TRBD1. Germline CDR1 and CDR2: SGDLS and YYNGEE. With 3 bases clipped from V and 5 bases from J, the junction kept 7 bases outside the gene matches. This CDR3 comprises 16 residues. The CDR3 loop reads CASSARTGGLDNEQFF. The CDR3 nucleotides read TGTGCCAGCAGCGCCCGGACAGGGGGCTTGGACAATGAGCAGTTCTTC.